These T cell receptor beta chains were read from a single sample in a study of cytomegalovirus exposure and HLA in healthy donors. The repertoire was sequenced with immunoSEQ multiplex PCR; TCRdb's copy has only in-frame clones and lacks some. This table holds about 170,000 clones, about 69% found once. What was sequenced was PBMCs. The receptors derive from a human donor in good health. Both conserved end residues are part of each CDR3. D genes are given only for firm matches. Not all rows give a size; the values are once, few, many and, for expanded clones, a class.

clone_size: -
v_call: TRBV18
j_call: TRBJ2-1
d_call: -
cdr3_aa: CASSPGISPYNEQFF
cdr3_nt: TGTGCCAGCTCGCCCGGGATCTCTCCATACAATGAGCAGTTCTTC

clone_size: -
v_call: TRBV2
j_call: TRBJ1-1
d_call: -
cdr3_aa: CASSERENTEAFF
cdr3_nt: TGTGCCAGCAGTGAGAGGGAGAACACTGAAGCTTTCTTT

clone_size: -
v_call: TRBV7-2
j_call: TRBJ2-3
d_call: -
cdr3_aa: CASSLNYAADTQYF
cdr3_nt: TGTGCCAGCAGCTTAAACTACGCTGCCGATACGCAGTATTTT

clone_size: -
v_call: TRBV27
j_call: TRBJ2-1
d_call: TRBD1
cdr3_aa: CATGQGQGTYNEQFF
cdr3_nt: TGTGCCACAGGCCAGGGACAGGGAACCTACAATGAGCAGTTCTTC

clone_size: -
v_call: TRBV18
j_call: TRBJ2-5
d_call: -
cdr3_aa: CASSPVYQGQETQYF
cdr3_nt: TGTGCCAGCTCACCAGTGTACCAGGGACAAGAGACCCAGTACTTC

clone_size: -
v_call: TRBV7-8
j_call: TRBJ1-6
d_call: -
cdr3_aa: CASSLASGNSPLHF
cdr3_nt: TGTGCCAGCAGCTTAGCGTCAGGGAACTCACCCCTCCACTTT

clone_size: -
v_call: TRBV27
j_call: TRBJ1-1
d_call: -
cdr3_aa: CASSWNRYTEAFF
cdr3_nt: TGTGCCAGCAGTTGGAACAGATACACTGAAGCTTTCTTT

clone_size: few
v_call: TRBV5-4
j_call: TRBJ2-2
d_call: -
cdr3_aa: CASRLDTNTGELFF
cdr3_nt: TGTGCCAGCAGACTGGACACGAACACCGGGGAGCTGTTTTTT

clone_size: -
v_call: TRBV6-5
j_call: TRBJ2-7
d_call: TRBD1
cdr3_aa: CASWDTGGLNNEQYF
cdr3_nt: TGTGCCAGCTGGGATACAGGGGGCTTGAATAACGAGCAGTACTTC

clone_size: -
v_call: TRBV5-8
j_call: TRBJ2-3
d_call: -
cdr3_aa: CASTPDSARGTDTQYF
cdr3_nt: TGTGCCAGCACCCCTGACTCCGCCCGAGGCACAGATACGCAGTATTTT

clone_size: -
v_call: TRBV5-1
j_call: TRBJ2-3
d_call: TRBD2
cdr3_aa: CASSLGTSGGTDTQYF
cdr3_nt: TGCGCCAGCAGCCTCGGGACTAGCGGGGGCACAGATACGCAGTATTTT

clone_size: once
v_call: TRBV6-5
j_call: TRBJ1-1
d_call: TRBD1
cdr3_aa: CASSYRGHTEAFF
cdr3_nt: TGTGCCAGCAGTTACAGGGGGCACACTGAAGCTTTCTTT

clone_size: -
v_call: TRBV5-4
j_call: TRBJ2-5
d_call: -
cdr3_aa: CASSPGGRLGETQYF
cdr3_nt: TGTGCCAGCAGCCCCGGCGGAAGACTAGGGGAGACCCAGTACTTC

clone_size: -
v_call: TRBV5-5
j_call: TRBJ2-1
d_call: -
cdr3_aa: CASSLIVGVDEQFF
cdr3_nt: TGTGCCAGCAGCTTAATTGTAGGGGTCGATGAGCAGTTCTTC

clone_size: once
v_call: TRBV30
j_call: TRBJ1-1
d_call: -
cdr3_aa: CAWTPGCEAFF
cdr3_nt: TGTGCCTGGACTCCAGGGTGTGAAGCTTTCTTT

clone_size: -
v_call: TRBV5-5
j_call: TRBJ1-3
d_call: TRBD1
cdr3_aa: CASSPGTENSGNTIYF
cdr3_nt: TGTGCCAGCAGCCCCGGGACAGAGAACTCTGGAAACACCATATATTTT